The 5 T cell receptor beta chains reported below all come from one sample, sequenced in a study of blood T cell repertoires in COVID-19. Sequencing used immunoSEQ multiplex PCR; TCRdb keeps in-frame clones, though not all of them. This table has 250,000 or so clones, 80% to 90% appearing once. Specimen: peripheral blood. The source is a man aged 55 to 70 with acute or convalescent COVID-19.

The sample holds a few counts of this clone. The genes are TRBV3-1 (or the pseudogene TRBV3-2) and TRBJ1-5; TRBD1 aligns across 11 bases. V was clipped by 4 bases and J by 7 bases; unmatched bases: 3. The CDR3 is made up of 14 amino acids. Germline loops: CDR1 LGHDT, CDR2 YNNKEL (reference sequence). Here the CDR3 reads CASSPGTGGQPQHF. The CDR3 DNA sequence: TGTGCCAGCAGCCCAGGGACAGGGGGGCAGCCCCAGCATTTT.

The rearrangement uses TRBV5-8 and TRBJ2-7; D perhaps matches TRBD2 (6 bases). V was pared by 0 bases and J by 6 bases, with 16 bases between. CDR1 is SGHTS, CDR2 YDEGEE, per germline. This CDR3 comprises 15 residues. The chain's CDR3 is CASSLAGGPRSEQYF. CDR3 nucleotide sequence: TGTGCCAGCAGCTTGGCCGGGGGACCGCGCAGCGAGCAGTACTTC.

This clone appeared a single time. J is TRBJ1-2 and V is TRBV6-5; 8 nucleotides agree with TRBD1. Germline lookup yields CDR1 MNHEY and CDR2 SVGAGI. J gave up 6 bases and V 10 bases, and 7 bases lay outside the gene matches. This CDR3 comprises 12 residues. The CDR3 coding sequence is TGTGCCACCTCGGACAGGGTAAATGGCTACACCTTC. It translates to CATSDRVNGYTF.

The J gene is TRBJ1-2, the V gene TRBV19; D unresolved. The CDR3 length is 14 residues. Germline values: CDR1 LNHDA, CDR2 SQIVND (reference sequence). The ends were cut back, 7 bases at V and 5 bases at J, with 17 bases in the middle. CDR3 DNA: TGTGCCAGTACTCCAGGTGTAGGTCGTTATGGCTACACCTTC. Residues: CASTPGVGRYGYTF.

The chain recombines TRBV4-1 with TRBJ1-4; possible D gene TRBD1, 6 bases. Germline V gene data show CDR1 as MGHRA and CDR2 as YSYEKL. CDR3 length: 17 amino acids. V was shortened by 5 bases and J by 0 bases, with 16 bases between the two germline ends. CDR3 DNA: TGCGCCAGCAGCTTCCGAGGGACACCGGCAACTAATGAAAAACTGTTTTTT. It is translated as CASSFRGTPATNEKLFF.